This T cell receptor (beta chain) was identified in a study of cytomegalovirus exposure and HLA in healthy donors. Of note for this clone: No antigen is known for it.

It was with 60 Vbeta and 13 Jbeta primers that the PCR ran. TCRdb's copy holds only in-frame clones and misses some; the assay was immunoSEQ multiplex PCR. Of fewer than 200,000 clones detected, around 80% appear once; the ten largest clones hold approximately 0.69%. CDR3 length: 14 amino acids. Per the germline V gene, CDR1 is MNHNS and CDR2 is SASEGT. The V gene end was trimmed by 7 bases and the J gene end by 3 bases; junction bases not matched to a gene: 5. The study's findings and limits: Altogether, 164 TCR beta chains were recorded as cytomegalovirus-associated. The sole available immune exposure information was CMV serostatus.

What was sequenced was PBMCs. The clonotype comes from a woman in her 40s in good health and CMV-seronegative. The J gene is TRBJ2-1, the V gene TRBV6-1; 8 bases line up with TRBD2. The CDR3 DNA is TGTGCCAGCATTGGTAGCGGGATCTACAATGAGCAGTTCTTC. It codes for CASIGSGIYNEQFF.